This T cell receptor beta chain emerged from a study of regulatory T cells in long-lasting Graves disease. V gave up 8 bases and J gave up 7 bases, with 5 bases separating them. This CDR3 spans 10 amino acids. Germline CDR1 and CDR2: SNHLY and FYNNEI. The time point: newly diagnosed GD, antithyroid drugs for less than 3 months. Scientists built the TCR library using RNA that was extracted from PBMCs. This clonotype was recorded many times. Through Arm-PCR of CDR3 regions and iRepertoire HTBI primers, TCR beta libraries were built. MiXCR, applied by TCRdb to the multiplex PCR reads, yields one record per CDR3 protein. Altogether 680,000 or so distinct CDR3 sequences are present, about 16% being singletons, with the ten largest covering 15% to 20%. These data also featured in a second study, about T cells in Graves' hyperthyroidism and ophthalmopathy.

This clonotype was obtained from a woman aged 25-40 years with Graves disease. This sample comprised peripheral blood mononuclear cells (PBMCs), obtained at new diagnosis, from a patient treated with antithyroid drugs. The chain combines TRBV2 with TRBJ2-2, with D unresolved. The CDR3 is CASSGGELFF. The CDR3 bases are TGTGCCAGCTCGGGCGGGGAGCTGTTTTTT.